The T cell receptor beta chain described here comes from a study of cytomegalovirus exposure and HLA in healthy donors. The PCR employed 60 Vbeta primers together with 13 Jbeta primers. The data were produced by immunoSEQ multiplex PCR, yet TCRdb's version contains in-frame clones alone and is incomplete. The repertoire holds roughly 150,000 clones, with approximately 80% as singletons. Germline loops: CDR1 SGHTS, CDR2 YDEGEE. V was pared by 2 bases and J by 7 bases, with 8 bases of the junction left unmatched. The CDR3 spans 15 residues. This clone was found once. This receptor was identified in a woman aged 50 to 60 in good health and CMV-seropositive. The sample consisted of PBMCs. V and J are TRBV5-8 and TRBJ2-1, with 8 bases lining up with TRBD2. The CDR3 coding sequence is TGTGCCAGCAGCTTCCGGGGGGGCCTTAGGAATGAGCAGTTCTTC. Protein: CASSFRGGLRNEQFF.